Only a few counts were recorded for the clone carrying this T cell receptor (beta chain). TCRdb reprocessed the 5' RACE reads via MiXCR and lists one record per CDR3 protein. The repertoire holds roughly 250,000 distinct CDR3 sequences, 13% seen once, with about 0.51% in the top ten. The CDR3 has 12 residues. Unmatched junction bases numbered 1, after V lost 5 bases and J lost 4 bases. These data are taken from a study of T cells after yellow fever vaccination. Sequencing used CD4+ T cells sorted from PBMCs, obtained 45 days after the yellow fever booster vaccination. This TCR came from a young man who received the YFV17D yellow fever vaccine. This chain connects TRBV12-3 or TRBV12-4 to TRBJ1-2, with 7 bases lining up with TRBD1. The CDR3 coding sequence is TGTGCCAGCAGTGACAGGGTCTATGGCTACACCTTC. It encodes CASSDRVYGYTF.